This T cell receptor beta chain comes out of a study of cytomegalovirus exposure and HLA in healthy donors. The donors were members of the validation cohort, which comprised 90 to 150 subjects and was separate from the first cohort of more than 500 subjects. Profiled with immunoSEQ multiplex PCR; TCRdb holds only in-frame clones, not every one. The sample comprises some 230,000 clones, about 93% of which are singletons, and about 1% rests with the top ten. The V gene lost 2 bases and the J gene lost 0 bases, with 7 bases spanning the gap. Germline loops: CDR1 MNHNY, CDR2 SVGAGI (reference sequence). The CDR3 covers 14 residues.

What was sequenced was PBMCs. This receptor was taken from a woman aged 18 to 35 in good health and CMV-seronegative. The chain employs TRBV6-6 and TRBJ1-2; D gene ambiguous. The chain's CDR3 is CASSYGRTNYGYTF. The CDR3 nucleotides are TGTGCCAGCAGTTACGGCAGGACTAACTATGGCTACACCTTC.